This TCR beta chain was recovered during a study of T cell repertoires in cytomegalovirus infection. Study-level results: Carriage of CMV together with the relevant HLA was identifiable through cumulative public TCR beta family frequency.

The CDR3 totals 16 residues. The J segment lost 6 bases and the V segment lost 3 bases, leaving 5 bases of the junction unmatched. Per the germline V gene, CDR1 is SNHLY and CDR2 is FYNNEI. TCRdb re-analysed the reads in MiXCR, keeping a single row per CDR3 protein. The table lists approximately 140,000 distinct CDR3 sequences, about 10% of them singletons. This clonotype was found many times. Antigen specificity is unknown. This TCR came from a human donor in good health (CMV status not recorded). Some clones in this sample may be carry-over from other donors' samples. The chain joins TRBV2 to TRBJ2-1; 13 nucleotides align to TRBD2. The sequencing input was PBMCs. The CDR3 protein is CASSDLGLAGANEQFF. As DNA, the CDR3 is TGTGCCAGCAGTGATCTCGGACTAGCGGGGGCCAATGAGCAGTTCTTC.